These 13 T cell receptor beta chains came from one sample sequenced in a study of blood T cell repertoires in COVID-19. Sequencing used immunoSEQ multiplex PCR; TCRdb keeps in-frame clones, though not all of them. The data contain about 320,000 clones, about 82% of them seen just once; the ten biggest clones take up about 1.7%. Specimen: peripheral blood. The receptors come from a woman aged 45-60 years with acute or convalescent COVID-19.

This clone was seen a few times. The CDR3 DNA reads TGTGCCAGCAACCAGGGGGACAGTTACAATGAGCAGTTCTTC. Translating it yields CASNQGDSYNEQFF. The chain is built from TRBV9 and TRBJ2-1; 7 nucleotides line up with TRBD1. The ends lost 6 bases at V and 4 bases at J; junction bases unmatched: 7. The CDR3 extends over 14 amino acids. CDR1 is SGDLS, CDR2 YYNGEE, per germline.

The gene calls are TRBV5-1 and TRBJ2-6; D may be TRBD2 (7 bases). The CDR3 spans 16 residues. Germline V gene data show CDR1 as SGHRS and CDR2 as YFSETQ. V shed 5 bases and J shed 2 bases, with 14 bases lying between them. This chain's CDR3 is CASRLRGAAGANVLTF. In DNA form, the CDR3 reads TGCGCCAGCAGACTACGGGGGGCGGCTGGGGCCAACGTCCTGACTTTC.

The chain recombines TRBV18 with TRBJ2-1; 7 bases are a match to TRBD2. The CDR3 extends over 17 amino acids. J was trimmed by 4 bases and V by 2 bases; bases with no gene match: 11. Germline V gene lookup returns CDR1 KGHSH and CDR2 LQKENI. The CDR3 spells CASSPVASGGLYNEQFF. In DNA form, the CDR3 reads TGTGCCAGCTCACCAGTGGCTAGCGGTGGACTTTACAATGAGCAGTTCTTC.

The chain combines TRBV27 with TRBJ2-7; TRBD1 agrees at 9 bases. In germline, CDR1 is MNHEY, CDR2 SMNVEV (reference sequence). The length of the CDR3 is 12 residues. V shed 11 bases and J 4 bases; nucleotides not matched to a gene: 6. CDR3 in DNA: TGTGCCGTCCGGACAGGGGCGTACGAGCAGTACTTC. It translates to CAVRTGAYEQYF.

This clone was recorded only once. V gene TRBV5-4 combines with J gene TRBJ2-3, with 7 bases lining up with TRBD2. Germline V gives CDR1 SGHNT, CDR2 YYREEE (reference sequence). CDR3 size: 14 residues. J lost 6 bases, V lost 0 bases, and 4 bases had no gene match. CDR3 DNA: TGTGCCAGCAGCTTGGAACTAGCGAGCGATACGCAGTATTTT. Translating it yields CASSLELASDTQYF. Complete variable domain (other parts from reference TRBV5-4 and TRBJ2-3): ETGVTQSPTHLIKTRGQQVTLRCSSQSGHNTVSWYQQALGQGPQFIFQYYREEENGRGNFPPRFSGLQFPNYSSELNVNALELDDSALYLCASSLELASDTQYFGPGTRLTVL.

The V call is TRBV28, the J call TRBJ1-2, with D maybe TRBD1 (5 bases). CDR1 is MDHEN and CDR2 is SYDVKM in the germline V gene. Trimming removed 7 bases from V and 4 bases from J, with 16 bases in between. The CDR3 runs to 14 residues. CDR3 nucleotides: TGTGCCAGCATCTCAGAAGGACATCCCTATGGCTACACCTTC. Translating gives CASISEGHPYGYTF.

The chain is built from TRBV2 and TRBJ2-1; TRBD2 aligns across 7 bases. V lost 4 bases, J lost 4 bases, and 16 bases stayed unmatched. The CDR3 is 18 residues long. Germline CDR1 is SNHLY and CDR2 is FYNNEI. CDR3 in amino acids: CASSGPGGAGKGYNEQFF. The CDR3, as DNA: TGTGCCAGCAGTGGCCCCGGCGGAGCGGGGAAGGGTTACAATGAGCAGTTCTTC.

The CDR3 spells CASSSRQGPYNEQFF. CDR3 sequence (DNA): TGTGCCAGCAGTTCCCGACAGGGGCCCTACAATGAGCAGTTCTTC. V usage is TRBV6-5 and J usage is TRBJ2-1; 8 nucleotides line up with TRBD1. V gave up 4 bases and J gave up 2 bases; unmatched junction bases: 4. The germline V gene has CDR1 MNHEY and CDR2 SVGAGI. The CDR3 length is 15 residues.

This chain connects TRBV5-1 to TRBJ2-1, with D possibly matching TRBD2 (6 bases). Germline V gene lookup returns CDR1 SGHRS and CDR2 YFSETQ. The germline V and J ends were trimmed by 4 bases and 2 bases, with 10 bases remaining between them. The CDR3 sequence is 14 residues long. The CDR3 DNA reads as TGCGCCAGCAGCCGGGGGAACGCCTACAATGAGCAGTTCTTC. Protein sequence: CASSRGNAYNEQFF.

V usage is TRBV5-4 and J usage is TRBJ1-2; TRBD1 agrees at 8 bases. The germline CDR1 and CDR2 sequences are SGHNT and YYREEE (reference sequence). The junction had 7 bases not matched to a gene; V was cut back by 5 bases and J by 4 bases. The CDR3 has 14 amino acids. The CDR3 protein is CASSYTGTGYGYTF. Here the CDR3 DNA reads TGTGCCAGCAGTTATACCGGGACAGGCTATGGCTACACCTTC.

J is TRBJ2-7 and V is TRBV7-2, with TRBD2 identical over 12 bases. Trimming took 4 bases from V and 3 from J; bases not matched to a gene: 7. The CDR3 runs to 16 residues. CDR1 is SGHTA, CDR2 FQGNSA, per germline. CDR3 sequence (DNA): TGTGCCAGCAGCTCGACTCGACTAGCGGGAGTCTACGAGCAGTACTTC. It encodes CASSSTRLAGVYEQYF.

CDR3 loop: CASSFLGGEQYF. The CDR3 region has the DNA TGTGCCAGCAGTTTCCTCGGGGGGGAGCAGTACTTC. The chain joins TRBV27 to TRBJ2-7; 7 nucleotides line up with TRBD2. Germline CDR1 reads MNHEY; CDR2 reads SMNVEV (reference sequence). The CDR3 runs 12 residues. Losses at the gene ends were 3 bases for V and 7 bases for J; bases not matched to a gene: 3.

The chain uses TRBV19 and TRBJ2-7; 10 nucleotides agree with TRBD1. With 6 bases clipped from V and 3 bases from J, the junction kept 5 bases outside the gene matches. Germline-derived CDR1 and CDR2 are LNHDA and SQIVND (reference sequence). The CDR3 is 14 residues long. DNA of the CDR3: TGTGCCAGTAGACAGACAGGGGGCTTCTACGAGCAGTACTTC. It codes for CASRQTGGFYEQYF.